The source of this TCR beta chain is a study of chemoradiotherapy in HPV16-positive cancers. Regarding the study as a whole: For HPV16-positive patients, expanding HPV-responsive T cells associated with longer recurrence-free survival. During treatment, candidate HPV-specific clones and E7-related motifs expanded in tumor. HPV-specific T cells were functionally defined from only a couple of HPV16-positive patients.

Trimming shortened V by 4 bases and J by 2 bases, and 5 bases separated the two germline ends. The length of the CDR3 is 11 residues. Germline CDR1 DFQATT, CDR2 SNEGSKA (reference sequence). Points on this clone: No antigen is known for it.

Generated by immunoSEQ multiplex PCR, the TCRdb table keeps only in-frame clones and is missing some. The table includes under 6,000 clones, under 85% detected once. The TCR was taken from a human donor with HPV-associated anogenital cancer. V usage is TRBV20-1 and J usage is TRBJ1-2; D is unresolved. The sequences come from tumor tissue, collected from a patient who underwent chemoradiotherapy. The chain's CDR3 is CSAIGNYGYTF. The CDR3 DNA is TGCAGTGCTATTGGCAACTATGGCTACACCTTC.